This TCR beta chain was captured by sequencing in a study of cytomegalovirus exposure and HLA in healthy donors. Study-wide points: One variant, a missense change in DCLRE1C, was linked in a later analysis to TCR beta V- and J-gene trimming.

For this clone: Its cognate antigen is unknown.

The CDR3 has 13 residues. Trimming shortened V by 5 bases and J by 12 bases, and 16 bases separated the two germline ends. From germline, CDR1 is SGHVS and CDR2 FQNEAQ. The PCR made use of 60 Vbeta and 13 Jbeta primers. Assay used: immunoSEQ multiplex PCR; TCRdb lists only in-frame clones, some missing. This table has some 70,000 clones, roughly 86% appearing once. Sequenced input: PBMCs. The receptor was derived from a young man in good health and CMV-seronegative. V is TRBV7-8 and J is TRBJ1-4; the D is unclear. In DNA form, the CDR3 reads TGTGCCAGCAGCCTTCCCTTCGAGTTGGAACTGTTTTTT. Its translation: CASSLPFELELFF.